The rows below give T cell receptor beta chains drawn from one sample of a study of response to subunit inactivated influenza vaccine. TCRdb processed the RT-PCR reads anew with MiXCR; each CDR3 protein has one entry. Found here are approximately 700,000 distinct CDR3 sequences, roughly 14% of them singletons; the top ten hold approximately 7%. This specimen was PBMCs from blood, taken 14 to 15 days before vaccination. The receptors stem from a man aged 45-65 years who received an inactivated influenza vaccine. Each CDR3 is given with its conserved first and last residue. Each record gives: J gene, V gene, D gene, clone size, CDR3 protein, CDR3 DNA. D genes are given only for firm matches. Only some rows state a clone size, as once, few, many or a class for expanded clones.

J gene: TRBJ2-1
V gene: TRBV20-1
D gene: .
clone size: .
CDR3 protein: CSEGGRGINEQFF
CDR3 DNA: TGCAGTGAAGGGGGACGGGGAATCAATGAGCAGTTCTTC

J gene: TRBJ2-5
V gene: TRBV27
D gene: TRBD2
clone size: few
CDR3 protein: CASSSTSERQETQYF
CDR3 DNA: TGTGCCAGCAGTTCGACTAGCGAGCGACAAGAGACCCAGTACTTC

J gene: TRBJ1-1
V gene: TRBV7-3
D gene: .
clone size: few
CDR3 protein: CASSLQENTEAFF
CDR3 DNA: TGTGCCAGCAGCTTACAGGAGAACACTGAAGCTTTCTTT

J gene: TRBJ2-7
V gene: TRBV20-1
D gene: TRBD1
clone size: few
CDR3 protein: CSAFNPTDRKREQYF
CDR3 DNA: TGCAGTGCTTTCAACCCCACGGACAGGAAGAGGGAGCAGTACTTC

J gene: TRBJ1-1
V gene: TRBV4-2
D gene: .
clone size: many
CDR3 protein: CASSQAGTGNTEAFF
CDR3 DNA: TGTGCCAGCAGCCAAGCGGGGACGGGGAACACTGAAGCTTTCTTT

J gene: TRBJ2-7
V gene: TRBV27
D gene: .
clone size: few
CDR3 protein: CASSFRQAYEQYF
CDR3 DNA: TGTGCCAGCAGTTTCCGACAAGCCTACGAGCAGTACTTC

J gene: TRBJ2-7
V gene: TRBV7-2
D gene: .
clone size: few
CDR3 protein: CASSLSGTNYEQYF
CDR3 DNA: TGTGCCAGCAGCTTAAGCGGAACCAACTACGAGCAGTACTTC

J gene: TRBJ2-1
V gene: TRBV20-1
D gene: TRBD2
clone size: .
CDR3 protein: CSTQRGGNNEQFF
CDR3 DNA: TGCAGTACACAGCGGGGGGGTAACAATGAGCAGTTCTTC

J gene: TRBJ2-7
V gene: TRBV7-2
D gene: TRBD2
clone size: few
CDR3 protein: CASSLPYSGSYEQYF
CDR3 DNA: TGTGCCAGCAGCTTACCCTATAGCGGGAGCTACGAGCAGTACTTC

J gene: TRBJ1-4
V gene: TRBV3-1
D gene: .
clone size: few
CDR3 protein: CASSHGTGTGNEKLFF
CDR3 DNA: TGTGCCAGCAGCCACGGAACCGGGACGGGTAATGAAAAACTGTTTTTT

J gene: TRBJ2-7
V gene: TRBV9
D gene: TRBD2
clone size: few
CDR3 protein: CASSSGTNFQNYEQYF
CDR3 DNA: TGTGCCAGCAGCTCCGGGACTAATTTTCAGAACTACGAGCAGTACTTC

J gene: TRBJ2-5
V gene: TRBV12-3/TRBV12-4
D gene: .
clone size: .
CDR3 protein: CARSSVSQETQYF
CDR3 DNA: TGTGCCAGAAGTTCGGTGTCCCAAGAGACCCAGTACTTC

J gene: TRBJ2-1
V gene: TRBV28
D gene: .
clone size: few
CDR3 protein: CASSGVHANEQFF
CDR3 DNA: TGTGCCAGCAGTGGGGTTCATGCGAATGAGCAGTTCTTC

J gene: TRBJ2-3
V gene: TRBV4-1
D gene: .
clone size: many
CDR3 protein: CASSQAIPPDTQYF
CDR3 DNA: TGCGCCAGCAGCCAGGCAATACCCCCAGATACGCAGTATTTT

J gene: TRBJ2-1
V gene: TRBV21-1
D gene: .
clone size: few
CDR3 protein: CASSTTSVSSYNEQFF
CDR3 DNA: TGTGCCAGCAGCACTACTAGCGTGAGCTCCTACAATGAGCAGTTCTTC

J gene: TRBJ1-1
V gene: TRBV20-1
D gene: .
clone size: few
CDR3 protein: CSASRDLNTEAFF
CDR3 DNA: TGCAGTGCTAGCAGGGACTTGAACACTGAAGCTTTCTTT

J gene: TRBJ2-1
V gene: TRBV12-3/TRBV12-4
D gene: .
clone size: many
CDR3 protein: CASRRSTTYNEQFF
CDR3 DNA: TGTGCCAGCAGAAGATCTACTACCTACAATGAGCAGTTCTTC

J gene: TRBJ2-1
V gene: TRBV4-3
D gene: TRBD1
clone size: many
CDR3 protein: CASSQEGDREYNEQFF
CDR3 DNA: TGCGCCAGCAGCCAAGAGGGAGACAGGGAATACAATGAGCAGTTCTTC

J gene: TRBJ1-5
V gene: TRBV2
D gene: TRBD1
clone size: .
CDR3 protein: CASQGTDINQPQHF
CDR3 DNA: TGTGCCAGCCAAGGGACAGATATCAATCAGCCCCAGCATTTT

J gene: TRBJ2-1
V gene: TRBV4-3
D gene: .
clone size: few
CDR3 protein: CASSQRGGRGNEQFF
CDR3 DNA: TGCGCCAGCAGCCAAAGGGGGGGGCGTGGGAATGAGCAGTTCTTC